This entry lists 32 T cell receptor beta chains sequenced from one sample in a study of human T cells and chemical hapten exposure (dated by TCRdb to the early 2020s). The time point tag for this specimen amounts to: patch test 2, 6 weeks after DPC sensitization. The treatment or condition label corresponds to: therapeutic diphenylcyclopropenone sensitization with weekly scalp DPC. The library was obtained by RACE. Sequenced using a NextSeq 500. TCRdb redid the processing of the public reads, applying fastp at Q25 and MiXCR, and retained in-frame beta chains. Identical CDR3 proteins give one entry, which carries the most common genes and DNA. The sample table lists tens of thousands of distinct CDR3 sequences, about 8% of them with a count of one. Around 3.5% of the sample is taken by the ten largest. Sample: whole blood, taken in connection with sensitization to the hapten diphenylcyclopropenone (DPC). Receptors were obtained from a woman in her 50s with alopecia areata. Some clones in this sample may be carry-over from other donors' samples.

Many counts were recorded for this clonotype. The chain employs TRBV14 and TRBJ1-4; D possibly corresponds to TRBD1 (5 bases). The V gene's germline CDR1 is SGHDN and CDR2 FVKESK. V shed 4 bases and J shed 2 bases, with 11 bases lying between them. There are 15 residues in the CDR3. CDR3 loop: CASSPRVGTNEKLFF. The CDR3 DNA reads TGTGCCAGCAGCCCCAGGGTGGGCACTAATGAAAAACTGTTTTTT.

This clonotype was detected only a few times. The rearrangement uses TRBV4-1 and TRBJ1-1; D possibly corresponds to TRBD1 (5 bases). The CDR3 spans 12 residues. Trimming cost V 3 bases and J 7 bases, with 9 bases left between them. Germline V gives CDR1 MGHRA, CDR2 YSYEKL. CDR3 protein: CASSQDTYEAFF. The CDR3 nucleotides are TGCGCCAGCAGCCAGGACACCTATGAAGCTTTCTTT.

This clonotype was counted only a few times. The J gene is TRBJ2-5, the V gene TRBV3-1; 7 bases align to TRBD1. The CDR3 is 16 amino acids. V lost 0 bases and J lost 1; bases outside the gene matches: 5. Germline V CDR1 and CDR2: LGHDT, YNNKEL (reference sequence). The DNA of the CDR3 is TGTGCCAGCAGCCAAGATCGATGGGACAGCCAAGAGACCCAGTACTTC. Its translation: CASSQDRWDSQETQYF.

The CDR3 DNA reads TGTGCCAGCTCACCATCGGACAGGGCATACGAGCAGTACTTC. Translation: CASSPSDRAYEQYF. The rearrangement links TRBV18 to TRBJ2-7, with 8 bases matching TRBD1. Germline V gives CDR1 KGHSH, CDR2 LQKENI. The CDR3 extends over 14 amino acids. The ends lost 2 bases at V and 4 bases at J; junction bases unmatched: 4.

This clonotype was seen a handful of times. The chain employs TRBV4-2 and TRBJ1-2; weak D call: TRBD1 (5 bases). This CDR3 region has 13 residues. CDR1 and CDR2 from the germline V gene are LGHNA and YNFKEQ. The V and J ends lost 2 bases and 8 bases respectively, with 12 bases between them. This chain's CDR3 is CASSQWDGLGYTF. The CDR3 coding sequence is TGTGCCAGCAGCCAATGGGACGGCCTAGGCTACACCTTC.

This clonotype was counted ten times or more. The gene calls are TRBV2 and TRBJ2-5, with 7 bases aligning to TRBD1. The CDR3 length is 14 residues. V lost 5 bases to trimming and J lost 5 bases; unmatched junction nucleotides: 8. The germline CDR1 and CDR2 sequences are SNHLY and FYNNEI. As DNA, the CDR3 is TGTGCCAGCAGTCGACAGGGATCGCGGGAGACCCAGTACTTC. It yields the protein CASSRQGSRETQYF.

This clonotype was recorded many times. This chain connects TRBV7-2 to TRBJ1-5; 9 bases fit TRBD1. The CDR3 sequence is 18 residues long. Germline values: CDR1 SGHTA, CDR2 FQGNSA. The V gene end was trimmed by 2 bases and the J gene end by 6 bases; junction bases not matched to a gene: 14. The CDR3 DNA is TGTGCCAGCAGCTTATCACTGACAGGGGGAACAATGGGTCAGCCCCAGCATTTT. Translating it yields CASSLSLTGGTMGQPQHF. Based on the CDR3 plus reference TRBV7-2 and TRBJ1-5, the full variable domain is GAGVSQSPSNKVTEKGKDVELRCDPISGHTALYWYRQSLGQGLEFLIYFQGNSAPDKSGLPSDRFSAERTGGSVSTLTIQRTQQEDSAVYLCASSLSLTGGTMGQPQHFGDGTRLSIL.

The sample holds a few counts of this clonotype. V usage is TRBV7-2 and J usage is TRBJ2-7; 9 nucleotides match TRBD1. Germline CDR1 reads SGHTA; CDR2 reads FQGNSA. V was clipped by 0 bases and J by 2 bases; unmatched bases: 5. This CDR3 is 16 amino acids long. CDR3 loop: CASSLAGTGFTYEQYF. The CDR3 DNA reads as TGTGCCAGCAGCTTAGCAGGGACAGGGTTCACCTACGAGCAGTACTTC.

The V and J genes are TRBV7-2 and TRBJ2-3; D unclear. V lost 5 bases and J 5 bases, leaving 8 bases between the germline ends. Germline loops: CDR1 SGHTA, CDR2 FQGNSA. The CDR3 runs to 12 residues. The CDR3 DNA is TGTGCCAGCAGCCCCATGGGAGATACGCAGTATTTT. Translation: CASSPMGDTQYF. The complete variable domain, with remaining parts taken from reference TRBV7-2 and TRBJ2-3, reads GAGVSQSPSNKVTEKGKDVELRCDPISGHTALYWYRQSLGQGLEFLIYFQGNSAPDKSGLPSDRFSAERTGGSVSTLTIQRTQQEDSAVYLCASSPMGDTQYFGPGTRLTVL.

This clonotype was detected ten times or more. The chain links TRBV18 to TRBJ2-3, with 10 bases identical to TRBD2. The CDR3 is 16 amino acids. The trim removed 3 bases at V and 6 bases at J, leaving 9 bases unmatched. Germline lookup yields CDR1 KGHSH and CDR2 LQKENI. The CDR3 nucleotides are TGTGCCAGCTCACCGTTGACTAGCGGGCTCACGGATACGCAGTATTTT. Amino acid sequence: CASSPLTSGLTDTQYF.

The chain uses TRBV2 and TRBJ1-4; D is unclear. The germline CDR1 and CDR2 sequences are SNHLY and FYNNEI. This CDR3 has 14 residues. V was clipped by 3 bases and J by 4 bases, with 9 bases between them. The CDR3 is CASSEPSCNEKLFF. DNA for the CDR3: TGTGCCAGCAGTGAGCCCAGTTGTAATGAAAAACTGTTTTTT.

The chain links TRBV10-3 to TRBJ2-5, with 10 bases fitting TRBD2. In germline, CDR1 is ENHRY, CDR2 SYGVKD. The CDR3 contains 14 residues. The V segment lost 4 bases and the J segment 2 bases; nucleotides outside the gene matches: 1. CDR3 sequence: CAISALAGQETQYF. Here the CDR3 DNA reads TGTGCCATCAGTGCACTAGCGGGGCAAGAGACCCAGTACTTC.

The chain joins TRBV27 to TRBJ2-5; D possibly corresponds to TRBD1 (6 bases). This CDR3 has 15 amino acids. Trimming took 8 bases from V and 3 from J, leaving 19 bases between them. CDR1 MNHEY and CDR2 SMNVEV come from the germline V gene (reference sequence). The CDR3 DNA reads as TGTGCCAGCTCCTCGCGAGGGGGTCTTAAAGAGACCCAGTACTTC. Residues: CASSSRGGLKETQYF.

This clonotype was seen more than once but under ten times. The rearrangement links TRBV19 to TRBJ2-7; 7 positions agree with TRBD1. V gave up 4 bases and J gave up 6 bases; unmatched junction bases: 9. This CDR3 comprises 14 residues. Germline V gives CDR1 LNHDA, CDR2 SQIVND (reference sequence). The CDR3 nucleotides are TGTGCCAGTAGTACCCGACAGGGCCACCTCGAGCAGTACTTC. It specifies CASSTRQGHLEQYF.

This clonotype was observed a handful of times. The chain joins TRBV29-1 to TRBJ2-7; 9 nucleotides match TRBD1. Germline trimming cut 3 bases from V and 0 bases from J; bases unmatched to any gene: 3. The CDR3 covers 14 residues. Looked up from germline, CDR1 is SQVTM and CDR2 is ANQGSEA. The DNA of the CDR3 is TGCAGCGTTGACAGGACAGGGGACTCCTACGAGCAGTACTTC. Its translation is CSVDRTGDSYEQYF.

The V gene is TRBV5-1, the J gene TRBJ2-6; D may be TRBD1 (6 bases). Trimming stripped 4 bases from V and 3 bases from J, with 23 bases between. Germline CDR1 is SGHRS and CDR2 is YFSETQ. There are 19 residues in the CDR3. The CDR3 DNA follows: TGCGCCAGCAGCGCAACCATGGCGGCAGGGGTAGGTGGGGCCAACGTCCTGACTTTC. Translating gives CASSATMAAGVGGANVLTF.

This clonotype showed up just a few times. The chain recombines TRBV28 with TRBJ1-2; D is unclear. Per germline, CDR1 MDHEN and CDR2 SYDVKM. The CDR3 is made up of 15 amino acids. Trimming cost V 5 bases and J 1 base, with 14 bases left between them. In DNA, the CDR3 is TGTGCCAGCAGTCCGAGGACGGGTATTAACTATGGCTACACCTTC. Amino acids: CASSPRTGINYGYTF.

This clonotype was recorded at least ten times. The J gene is TRBJ2-3, the V gene TRBV12-3 or TRBV12-4; 9 bases map to TRBD2. CDR3 size: 13 residues. With V trimmed by 6 bases and J by 4 bases, 2 bases remained unmatched. As DNA, the CDR3 is TGTGCCAGCAGGGGACTAGCATCAGATACGCAGTATTTT. As protein: CASRGLASDTQYF.

The rearrangement joins TRBV7-2 to TRBJ2-3, with TRBD2 matching over 11 bases. Germline V gene data show CDR1 as SGHTA and CDR2 as FQGNSA. The V and J ends lost 2 bases and 7 bases, in that order; junction bases with no gene match: 8. There are 16 residues in the CDR3. The CDR3 region is CASSLNVRLAGNTQYF. The CDR3 DNA reads TGTGCCAGCAGCTTAAACGTACGACTAGCGGGAAATACGCAGTATTTT.

This clonotype was picked up many times. J is TRBJ1-1 and V is TRBV29-1; no definite D call. The CDR3 has 10 amino acids. The V gene lost 4 bases and the J gene lost 4 bases, with 4 bases spanning the gap. Germline CDR1 and CDR2: SQVTM and ANQGSEA. CDR3 nucleotides: TGCAGCGTTGTCGGCACTGAAGCTTTCTTT. This encodes CSVVGTEAFF. Full variable domain (missing parts from reference TRBV29-1 and TRBJ1-1): SAVISQKPSRDICQRGTSLTIQCQVDSQVTMMFWYRQQPGQSLTLIATANQGSEATYESGFVIDKFPISRPNLTFSTLTVSNMSPEDSSIYLCSVVGTEAFFGQGTRLTVV.

This clonotype came up many times. V and J are TRBV9 and TRBJ1-1; the D is unclear. Germline lookup yields CDR1 SGDLS and CDR2 YYNGEE. Deletions cut 3 bases from V and 8 bases from J, with 14 bases between. There are 13 residues in the CDR3. The CDR3 sequence: CASSAGSLGEAFF. Here the CDR3 DNA reads TGTGCCAGCAGCGCAGGAAGTCTGGGGGAAGCTTTCTTT.

This clonotype was observed many times. The chain carries TRBV6-5 and TRBJ1-2; 8 bases are a match to TRBD1. Unmatched junction bases numbered 6, after V lost 7 bases and J lost 8 bases. CDR1 and CDR2 (germline): MNHEY, SVGAGI. CDR3 size: 12 residues. The CDR3, as DNA: TGTGCCAGCACCCGGACAGGGCAAGGCTACACCTTC. This gives the protein CASTRTGQGYTF.

This clonotype was picked up many times. The chain uses TRBV5-4 and TRBJ1-2, with 10 bases fitting TRBD1. The V gene's germline CDR1 is SGHNT and CDR2 YYREEE (reference sequence). The CDR3 has 14 residues. Trimming removed 1 base from V and 6 bases from J; junction bases left unmatched: 3. CDR3 sequence (DNA): TGTGCCAGCAGCTTGACGGGACAGGGGCATGGCTACACCTTC. This translates into CASSLTGQGHGYTF.

V and J are TRBV29-1 and TRBJ2-6, with TRBD1 matching 8 bases. The CDR3 is made up of 15 amino acids. Germline CDR1 SQVTM, CDR2 ANQGSEA. Losses at the gene ends were 5 bases for V and 4 bases for J; bases not matched to a gene: 7. The CDR3 reads CSVRVRGPGANVLTF. The CDR3 nucleotides are TGCAGCGTTAGAGTCAGGGGGCCCGGGGCCAACGTCCTGACTTTC.

This sequence joins TRBV20-1 and TRBJ2-4; 14 nucleotides align to TRBD2. The CDR3 sequence is 17 residues long. Trimming at V came to 6 bases and at J to 1 base, leaving 8 bases not matched to a gene. CDR1 and CDR2 (germline): DFQATT, SNEGSKA (reference sequence). In nucleotides, the CDR3 is TGCAGTGCGACAGGGACTAGCGGGAGAGGGGCCAAAAACATTCAGTACTTC. Protein sequence: CSATGTSGRGAKNIQYF.

This rearrangement joins TRBV5-1 to TRBJ2-1; either TRBD1 or TRBD2 may fit D (5 bases each). V was shortened by 3 bases and J by 5 bases, with 15 bases between the two germline ends. Germline-derived CDR1 and CDR2 are SGHRS and YFSETQ. The CDR3 runs to 15 residues. The CDR3 protein is CASSSDRDDHNEQFF. In DNA form, the CDR3 reads TGCGCCAGCAGCTCTGACCGGGACGACCACAATGAGCAGTTCTTC.

A few counts support this clonotype. J is TRBJ1-1 and V is TRBV4-3; 9 bases fit TRBD1. With V trimmed by 0 bases and J by 5 bases, 7 bases remained unmatched. This CDR3 spans 16 amino acids. CDR1 is LGHNA, CDR2 YSLEER, per germline. The CDR3 loop is CASSQDLQGAKTEAFF. The CDR3 bases are TGCGCCAGCAGCCAAGATTTACAGGGGGCAAAGACTGAAGCTTTCTTT.

CDR3 protein: CSVEEGGGTEQYF. CDR3 nucleotides: TGCAGCGTTGAAGAAGGCGGAGGGACCGAGCAGTACTTC. V gene TRBV29-1 combines with J gene TRBJ2-7; TRBD2 is a possible D gene (6 bases). With 0 bases removed from V and 6 bases from J, the gap between germline ends came to 12 bases. The CDR3 has 13 residues. Germline V gene lookup returns CDR1 SQVTM and CDR2 ANQGSEA.

This clonotype was seen ten or more times. This chain connects TRBV28 to TRBJ2-7; no definite D call. Germline V CDR1 and CDR2: MDHEN, SYDVKM. The CDR3 is 10 amino acids. The ends were cut back, 3 bases at V and 5 bases at J, with 2 bases in the middle. Here the CDR3 DNA reads TGTGCCAGCAGTTTGCACGAGCAGTACTTC. This translates into CASSLHEQYF.

This clonotype was detected many times. The V call is TRBV20-1, the J call TRBJ2-5; 11 positions match TRBD2. The CDR3 runs to 15 residues. Unmatched junction bases numbered 10, after V lost 6 bases and J lost 4 bases. Germline loops: CDR1 DFQATT, CDR2 SNEGSKA (reference sequence). This CDR3 is CSAPRLAGRAETQYF. The CDR3 DNA reads as TGCAGTGCCCCCAGACTAGCGGGAAGGGCAGAGACCCAGTACTTC.

The gene calls are TRBV7-9 and TRBJ2-3; 8 bases are shared with TRBD2. The CDR3 length is 13 residues. CDR1 is SEHNR and CDR2 is FQNEAQ in the germline V gene (reference sequence). The J segment lost 4 bases and the V segment lost 5 bases, leaving 2 bases of the junction unmatched. The CDR3 spells CASSGSGADTQYF. The CDR3 DNA reads TGTGCCAGCAGCGGTAGCGGGGCAGATACGCAGTATTTT.

This rearrangement joins TRBV11-3 to TRBJ2-1, with D hard to call. In germline, CDR1 is SGHNT, CDR2 YENEEA. The V gene lost 1 base and the J gene lost 9 bases, with 7 bases spanning the gap. The CDR3 runs to 12 residues. CDR3 nucleotide sequence: TGTGCCAGCAGCTTAGTAGGTAGTGAGCAGTTCTTC. The encoded protein is CASSLVGSEQFF.